Below are 18 T cell receptor beta chains sequenced from a single sample in a study of blood T cell repertoires in COVID-19. The assay was immunoSEQ multiplex PCR, and TCRdb's table has in-frame clones only and misses some. The table records fewer than 300,000 clones, around 82% of them present only once. Sequences were obtained from peripheral blood. These receptors originate from a man older than 75 with acute or convalescent COVID-19.

This chain uses TRBV29-1 with TRBJ2-5, with 7 bases matching TRBD1. The CDR3 runs to 10 residues. Per germline, CDR1 SQVTM and CDR2 ANQGSEA. Trimming cost V 6 bases and J 8 bases; bases outside gene matches: 3. The CDR3 spells CSVGQTTQYF. CDR3 nucleotide sequence: TGCAGCGTGGGACAGACCACCCAGTACTTC.

This chain joins TRBV4-1 and TRBJ2-5; 16 positions match TRBD2. Germline V gene lookup returns CDR1 MGHRA and CDR2 YSYEKL. V trimming: 4 bases; J trimming: 5 bases; junction bases outside the gene matches: 16. The CDR3 sequence is 20 residues long. CDR3 sequence reads: CASSRGTGTSGRARRETQYF. The CDR3 coding sequence is TGCGCCAGCAGCCGGGGGACCGGGACTAGCGGGAGGGCCCGGAGGGAGACCCAGTACTTC.

The CDR3 region has the DNA TGTGCCAGCAGCCTAGGGACTAGCGGCGGCACAGATACGCAGTATTTT. Amino acids: CASSLGTSGGTDTQYF. The chain uses TRBV2 and TRBJ2-3; 11 bases map to TRBD2. Germline V gives CDR1 SNHLY, CDR2 FYNNEI. The CDR3 has 16 residues. V was pared by 6 bases and J by 1 base, with 6 bases of the junction left unmatched. The whole variable domain, remainder taken from reference TRBV2 and TRBJ2-3, is EPEVTQTPSHQVTQMGQEVILRCVPISNHLYFYWYRQILGQKVEFLVSFYNNEISEKSEIFDDQFSVERPDGSNFTLKIRSTKLEDSAMYFCASSLGTSGGTDTQYFGPGTRLTVL.

This sequence joins TRBV7-2 and TRBJ1-2; TRBD1 matches at 9 bases. Germline values: CDR1 SGHTA, CDR2 FQGNSA. V shed 0 bases, J shed 4 bases, and the junction held 6 bases outside the gene matches. The CDR3 loop spans 16 amino acids. The CDR3, as DNA: TGTGCCAGCAGCTTAGCCCGGACAGGGGAGGGCTATGGCTACACCTTC. Translation gives CASSLARTGEGYGYTF.

This clone was counted only a few times. The chain carries TRBV7-2 and TRBJ2-5; D may be TRBD2 (6 bases). CDR1 SGHTA and CDR2 FQGNSA come from the germline V gene. V was cut by 3 bases and J by 2 bases, with 16 bases left in between. The CDR3 length is 16 residues. The CDR3 region is CASSFNGGTAQETQYF. The CDR3 nucleotides read TGTGCCAGCAGCTTTAACGGGGGAACGGCACAAGAGACCCAGTACTTC.

CDR3 sequence (DNA): TGTGCCTGGAGCCGGGACAGAACCGGGGAGCTGTTTTTT. This translates into CAWSRDRTGELFF. V is TRBV30 and J is TRBJ2-2; 7 bases map to TRBD1. Germline CDR1 is GTSNPN and CDR2 is SVGIG (reference sequence). V lost 3 bases to trimming and J lost 5 bases; unmatched junction nucleotides: 3. The CDR3 covers 13 residues.

The chain joins TRBV9 to TRBJ2-1; 7 bases line up with TRBD2. The CDR3 contains 15 residues. CDR1 and CDR2 (germline): SGDLS, YYNGEE. V was clipped by 0 bases and J by 3 bases; unmatched bases: 3. The CDR3 nucleotides are TGTGCCAGCAGCGTAGGAAGCGGGGTCTACAATGAGCAGTTCTTC. Its translation is CASSVGSGVYNEQFF.

V gene TRBV21-1 combines with J gene TRBJ2-5; the listed D gene, TRBD1, was not tested against the DNA. TRBV21-1 is a pseudogene segment. The CDR3 covers 18 residues. For the CDR3, the DNA is TGTGCCAGCAGCAACATGAAGGACAGGGTAGAGAGGACGGAGACCCAGTACTTC. This gives the protein CASSNMKDRVERTETQYF.

This chain connects TRBV3-1 (or the pseudogene TRBV3-2) to TRBJ1-2; TRBD1 might be the D (5 bases). Germline V lookup: CDR1 LGHDT, CDR2 YNNKEL (reference sequence). V gave up 7 bases and J gave up 2 bases, with 14 bases separating them. The CDR3 has 14 amino acids. CDR3 nucleotide sequence: TGTGCCAGCAATCCGCAGGGAAAGAACTATGGCTACACCTTC. It encodes CASNPQGKNYGYTF.

The rearrangement uses TRBV28 and TRBJ2-7; TRBD1 matches at 8 bases. Per the germline V gene, CDR1 is MDHEN and CDR2 is SYDVKM. This CDR3 is 15 amino acids long. The V segment lost 4 bases and the J segment 2 bases; nucleotides outside the gene matches: 7. The CDR3 loop is CASSSTATGAYEQYF. CDR3 bases: TGTGCCAGCAGTTCCACAGCGACAGGGGCCTACGAGCAGTACTTC.

On this clone itself: The same CDR3 can be traced to other DNA sequences in this sample. The V call is TRBV9, the J call TRBJ2-3, with D uncertain. The CDR3 length is 14 residues. Trimming shortened V by 0 bases and J by 0 bases, and 5 bases separated the two germline ends. Germline V gives CDR1 SGDLS, CDR2 YYNGEE. The CDR3 nucleotides read TGTGCCAGCAGCGTAGGGCCAAGCACAGATACGCAGTATTTT. Protein: CASSVGPSTDTQYF.

This clone was seen only a few times. The chain links TRBV11-2 to TRBJ2-6, with 10 bases lining up with TRBD2. CDR1 and CDR2 from the germline V gene are SGHAT and FQNNGV. The junction had 7 bases not matched to a gene; V was cut back by 2 bases and J by 3 bases. This CDR3 contains 18 residues. The CDR3 loop is CASSLTFLAGDGANVLTF. CDR3 bases: TGTGCCAGCAGCTTAACTTTCCTAGCGGGAGATGGGGCCAACGTCCTGACTTTC.

In its sample, this clone was seen a few times. This chain uses TRBV3-1 (or the pseudogene TRBV3-2) with TRBJ2-1; D is perhaps TRBD2 (6 bases). The CDR3 consists of 14 residues. V shed 5 bases and J shed 8 bases, with 16 bases lying between them. Per the germline V gene, CDR1 is LGHDT and CDR2 is YNNKEL (reference sequence). CDR3 coding DNA: TGTGCCAGCAGCGACGGGAGTTGGGATGATGAGCAGTTCTTC. Amino acids: CASSDGSWDDEQFF.

This clone was counted a few times. This chain links TRBV7-9 with TRBJ2-2, with 9 bases fitting TRBD2. V shed 3 bases and J 0 bases; nucleotides not matched to a gene: 5. Germline CDR1 and CDR2: SEHNR and FQNEAQ (reference sequence). This CDR3 is built from 17 residues. The CDR3 region is CASSLLRLAANTGELFF. The CDR3 DNA sequence: TGTGCCAGCAGCTTGCTCAGACTAGCGGCGAACACCGGGGAGCTGTTTTTT.

Only a few counts were recorded for this clone. The J gene is TRBJ1-6, the V gene TRBV7-2, with D possibly matching TRBD1 (6 bases). Trimming took 6 bases from V and 8 from J, leaving 14 bases between them. CDR3 size: 14 residues. Germline-derived CDR1 and CDR2 are SGHTA and FQGNSA. The CDR3 is CASSPPGQYSPLHF. The CDR3 bases are TGTGCCAGCAGTCCTCCCGGACAGTATTCACCCCTCCACTTT.

The DNA for the CDR3 is TGTGCCAGCAGCTTAGGACAGGCTGACTACGAGCAGTACTTC. It encodes CASSLGQADYEQYF. The V gene is TRBV7-6, the J gene TRBJ2-7; TRBD1 might be the D (6 bases). The CDR3 loop spans 14 amino acids. Trimming removed 1 base from V and 3 bases from J, with 10 bases in between. Germline CDR1 reads SGHVS; CDR2 reads FNYEAQ.

The genes are TRBV4-2 and TRBJ2-7; D not certain. Trimming stripped 1 base from V and 0 bases from J, with 7 bases between. There are 14 residues in the CDR3. Per germline, CDR1 LGHNA and CDR2 YNFKEQ. The CDR3 sequence: CASSQAEVSYEQYF. In nucleotides, the CDR3 is TGTGCCAGCAGCCAAGCCGAGGTCTCCTACGAGCAGTACTTC.

The CDR3 here is CSVVGGAYEQFF. The CDR3 DNA reads TGCAGCGTTGTCGGGGGGGCCTATGAGCAGTTCTTC. The rearrangement links TRBV29-1 to TRBJ2-1; 8 nucleotides agree with TRBD2. CDR1 and CDR2 from the germline V gene are SQVTM and ANQGSEA. The J segment lost 8 bases and the V segment lost 4 bases, leaving 4 bases of the junction unmatched. This CDR3 has 12 residues.